Reported below is one TCR beta chain. Germline V gene sequence: CDR1 SGHTA, CDR2 FQGNSA. V was cut by 1 base and J by 4 bases, with 10 bases left in between. There are 14 residues in the CDR3. The data belong to a study of shared clonotypes between healthy human individuals. As originally analysed: Without quality scores, immunoSEQ junctional reads could not be filtered like full-length reads. Sequencing was performed with immunoSEQ multiplex PCR; in TCRdb, only in-frame clones are kept and a portion is missing. V and J calls and clone size are given by that table; D and trimming were obtained from the DNA. This table holds roughly 2.5 million clones, 85% to 95% found once.

Sequencing input: naive CD4+ T cells sorted from blood. Stated subset: CD45RA+ positively selected. The source is a man aged 18 to 29 in good health. V usage is TRBV7-2 and J usage is TRBJ1-2, with a tentative D call TRBD1 (5 bases). The chain's CDR3 is CASSLVQGGYGYTF. The CDR3 DNA reads TGTGCCAGCAGCTTAGTGCAGGGAGGCTATGGCTACACCTTC.